What follows describes a single T cell receptor beta chain. The data belong to a study of T cell responses to AZD1222 COVID-19 vaccine. Method: immunoSEQ multiplex PCR; TCRdb's copy keeps in-frame clones and lacks some. The sample carries about 150,000 clones, approximately 88% recorded once. The CDR3 is 14 amino acids. The V gene lost 0 bases and the J gene lost 3 bases, with 9 bases spanning the gap. The germline CDR1 and CDR2 sequences are MNHEY and SVGAGI. The TCR originated in an adult in good health. V and J are TRBV6-5 and TRBJ2-7; D is possibly TRBD1 (6 bases). The specimen was peripheral blood, collected on day 0 of AZD1222 vaccination. CDR3 loop: CASSYSQGIYEQYF. The CDR3 coding sequence is TGTGCCAGCAGTTACTCACAGGGTATCTACGAGCAGTACTTC.